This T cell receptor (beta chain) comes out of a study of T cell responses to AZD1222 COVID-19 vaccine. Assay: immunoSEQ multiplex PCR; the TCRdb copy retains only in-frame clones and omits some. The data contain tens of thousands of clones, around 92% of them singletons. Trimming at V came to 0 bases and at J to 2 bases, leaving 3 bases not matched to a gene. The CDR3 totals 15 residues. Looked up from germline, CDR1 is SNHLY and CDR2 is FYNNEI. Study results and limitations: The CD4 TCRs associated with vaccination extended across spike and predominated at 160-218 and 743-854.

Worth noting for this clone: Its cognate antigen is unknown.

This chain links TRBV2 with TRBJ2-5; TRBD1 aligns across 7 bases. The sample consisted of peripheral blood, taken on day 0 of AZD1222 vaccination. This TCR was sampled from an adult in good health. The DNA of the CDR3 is TGTGCCAGCAGTGAAGCGACAGGGAGTCAAGAGACCCAGTACTTC. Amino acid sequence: CASSEATGSQETQYF.